A single sample is the source of the 17 T cell receptor beta chains below, sequenced in a study of regulatory T cells in long-lasting Graves disease. Documented time point: newly diagnosed GD, antithyroid drugs for less than 3 months. Construction of the TCR library relied on RNA isolated from PBMCs. Building the TCR beta libraries relied on iRepertoire HTBI primers, and CDR3 regions underwent Arm-PCR. MiXCR was run by TCRdb on the multiplex PCR reads, yielding one entry per CDR3 protein. The table shows around 500,000 distinct CDR3 sequences, with 9.5% to 15% occurring only once. The same data also went into a second study, on T cells in Graves' hyperthyroidism and ophthalmopathy.

This specimen was peripheral blood mononuclear cells (PBMCs), taken at new diagnosis, from a patient treated with antithyroid drugs. These receptors originate from a young woman with Graves disease.

There are a few counts of this clonotype. A junction boundary mismatches the germline segment, possibly from a read error. The rearrangement links TRBV11-2 to TRBJ2-3; the match to TRBD2 covers 8 bases. Germline CDR1 and CDR2: SGHAT and FQNNGV. The CDR3 is 16 residues long. The chain's CDR3 is CASSSRSGSRTDAQYF. The CDR3 coding sequence is TGTGCCAGCAGCTCCCGGAGCGGGAGCCGCACAGATGCGCAGTATTTT.

This clonotype appeared many times. The rearrangement links TRBV6-5 to TRBJ2-7; 12 bases are a match to TRBD2. CDR3 length equals 15 residues. After removal of 2 bases from V and 3 bases from J, the junction contained 2 bases not matched to a gene. CDR1 MNHEY and CDR2 SVGAGI come from the germline V gene. The CDR3 spells CASSYLTSGSYEQYF. The CDR3 coding sequence is TGTGCCAGCAGTTACCTGACTAGCGGGAGCTACGAGCAGTACTTC.

The sample holds many counts of this clonotype. This chain links TRBV20-1 with TRBJ2-5; D assignment may be TRBD1 or TRBD2 (5 bases each). This CDR3 has 13 amino acids. The ends were cut back, 6 bases at V and 5 bases at J, with 16 bases in the middle. The germline CDR1 and CDR2 sequences are DFQATT and SNEGSKA (reference sequence). CDR3: CSAPKGTVETQYF. Here the CDR3 DNA reads TGCAGTGCCCCTAAGGGGACGGTGGAGACCCAGTACTTC.

In this sample, this clonotype turned up many times. This sequence joins TRBV20-1 and TRBJ2-7; 7 bases are shared with TRBD2. The V gene end was trimmed by 4 bases and the J gene end by 2 bases; junction bases not matched to a gene: 11. Germline CDR1 and CDR2: DFQATT and SNEGSKA (reference sequence). This CDR3 has 15 amino acids. The CDR3 reads CSATLLAGGTYEQYF. The DNA of the CDR3 is TGCAGTGCTACCCTCTTAGCGGGTGGGACCTACGAGCAGTACTTC.

This clonotype was seen repeatedly, ten times or more. This chain links TRBV20-1 with TRBJ2-1, with 11 bases lining up with TRBD2. J was trimmed by 6 bases and V by 0 bases; bases with no gene match: 4. The CDR3 has 15 amino acids. From germline, CDR1 is DFQATT and CDR2 SNEGSKA (reference sequence). The CDR3: CSARDHGTSGNEQFF. The CDR3 DNA reads as TGCAGTGCTAGAGATCACGGGACTAGCGGCAATGAGCAGTTCTTC.

The CDR3 DNA sequence: TGTGCCAGCAGCCTCTTAGGGGGGGGACATAGCAATCAGCCCCAGCATTTT. It codes for CASSLLGGGHSNQPQHF. The chain uses TRBV6-1 and TRBJ1-5; maybe TRBD1 (6 bases). CDR1 and CDR2 from the germline V gene are MNHNS and SASEGT. The germline V and J ends were trimmed by 6 bases and 0 bases, with 18 bases remaining between them. The CDR3 is 17 amino acids.

CDR3 DNA: TGTGCCACCTCGAGGGTACAGGGTAGGGCAAGGGGTCAGCCCCAGCATTTT. It specifies CATSRVQGRARGQPQHF. The V call is TRBV28, the J call TRBJ1-5, with D tentatively TRBD1 (6 bases). Looked up from germline, CDR1 is MDHEN and CDR2 is SYDVKM. The CDR3 is 17 amino acids. V dropped 10 bases and J dropped 6 bases, with 28 bases sitting between them.

Note on this clonotype: A much larger clone differs from this one at a single base, so this may be a read error. This sequence joins TRBV18 and TRBJ2-7; TRBD1 matches at 7 bases. This CDR3 has 13 amino acids. Germline assignment: CDR1 KGHSH and CDR2 LQKENI. The CDR3 protein is CASSQSTGRERYF. The CDR3 DNA reads as TGTGCCAGCTCACAATCGACAGGGCGCGAGCGGTACTTC.

This clonotype was counted at least ten times. The chain couples TRBV6-1 to TRBJ2-7; D might be TRBD1 (5 bases). With 6 bases removed from V and 2 bases from J, the gap between germline ends came to 17 bases. The CDR3 runs to 15 residues. The V gene's germline CDR1 is MNHNS and CDR2 SASEGT. CDR3 sequence: CASRPGGQGTYEQYF. In nucleotides, the CDR3 is TGTGCCAGCAGACCTGGCGGACAAGGGACCTACGAGCAGTACTTC.

In its sample, this clonotype was seen a few times. This sequence joins TRBV7-9 and TRBJ2-2; D assignment may be TRBD1 or TRBD2 (5 bases each). Trimming removed 4 bases from V and 5 bases from J, with 14 bases in between. The CDR3 has 15 amino acids. The V gene's germline CDR1 is SEHNR and CDR2 FQNEAQ (reference sequence). The CDR3 region is CASSSIYRTTGELFF. DNA for the CDR3: TGTGCCAGCAGCTCCATCTACAGGACTACCGGGGAGCTGTTTTTT.

This clonotype showed up just a few times. A much larger clone sits a single nucleotide away, making a read error possible. V and J are TRBV11-2 and TRBJ2-7, with D unclear. The CDR3 covers 13 residues. Per germline, CDR1 SGHAT and CDR2 FQNNGV. The V and J ends lost 1 base and 4 bases respectively, with 8 bases between them. The chain's CDR3 is CASSLAAAYEQYF. CDR3 coding DNA: TGTGCCAGCAGCTTAGCGGCTGCGTACGAGCAGTACTTC.

This rearrangement joins TRBV20-1 to TRBJ1-2, with TRBD1 matching 12 bases. This CDR3 is built from 15 residues. Germline V lookup: CDR1 DFQATT, CDR2 SNEGSKA (reference sequence). J gave up 6 bases and V 6 bases, and 11 bases lay outside the gene matches. The DNA of the CDR3 is TGCAGTGCGTACGGGACAGGGGGCGCGGTGGATGGCTACACCTTC. Translated, it gives CSAYGTGGAVDGYTF.

This clonotype was seen many times. The gene calls are TRBV5-1 and TRBJ2-1; TRBD2 matches 13 bases. Germline CDR1 is SGHRS and CDR2 is YFSETQ. The CDR3 length is 16 residues. With 5 bases clipped from V and 2 bases from J, the junction kept 4 bases outside the gene matches. The CDR3 region is CASRRTSGSTYNEQFF. CDR3 DNA: TGCGCCAGCAGACGGACTAGCGGGAGCACCTACAATGAGCAGTTCTTC.

This clonotype was picked up many times. V is TRBV5-1 and J is TRBJ2-7; tentative D call: TRBD1 (5 bases). With 2 bases removed from V and 5 bases from J, the gap between germline ends came to 14 bases. The CDR3 is made up of 14 amino acids. The germline gives CDR1 SGHRS, CDR2 YFSETQ. CDR3 DNA sequence: TGCGCCAGCAGCTTCCTCAGGGCTGAGAACGAGCAGTACTTC. Translated: CASSFLRAENEQYF.

The chain carries TRBV7-9 and TRBJ2-3; D remains unclear. Between the trimmed V and J ends, which lost 10 bases and 2 bases, there was a span of 19 bases. Germline assignment: CDR1 SEHNR and CDR2 FQNEAQ (reference sequence). The CDR3 length is 15 residues. The CDR3 coding sequence is TGTGCCACCTCCCGTCTGGGTACGAACACAGATACGCAGTATTTT. Protein product: CATSRLGTNTDTQYF.

This clonotype has at least ten counts. In nucleotides, the CDR3 is TGTGCCAGCAGCTTCCCGGGTTACAATGAGCAGTTCTTC. It is translated as CASSFPGYNEQFF. The chain uses TRBV11-3 and TRBJ2-1; unclear D gene. The germline V gene has CDR1 SGHNT and CDR2 YENEEA. V was trimmed by 3 bases and J by 4 bases, leaving 7 bases between them. The CDR3 has 13 amino acids.

The table lists this clonotype with many counts. V usage is TRBV7-2 and J usage is TRBJ1-1; TRBD1 agrees at 10 bases. The CDR3 spans 15 residues. Germline loops: CDR1 SGHTA, CDR2 FQGNSA. Trimming removed 1 base from V and 2 bases from J; junction bases left unmatched: 1. CDR3 sequence: CASSLGQGANTEAFF. The CDR3 region has the DNA TGTGCCAGCAGCTTAGGACAGGGGGCTAACACTGAAGCTTTCTTT.